This T cell receptor (beta chain) is drawn from a study of blood T cells in healthy people across ages. With a J-beta primer mix and a sample-barcoded 5' primer, a second PCR ran about 7 to 12 cycles. TCRdb called the 5' RACE reads again in MiXCR, with one record for every CDR3 protein. The sample includes 800,000 or so distinct CDR3 sequences, 20% to 25% of them seen just once. CDR3 length: 18 amino acids. The germline V gene encodes CDR1 KGHSH and CDR2 LQKENI. Trimming removed 6 bases at V and 0 bases at J, with 21 bases between. This sample was also put to use in a study of T cells of mothers and their children.

J is TRBJ1-5 and V is TRBV18; a weak D match, TRBD1 (5 bases). The source material was blood. The receptor was derived from a boy younger than 18 in good health. The CDR3 region has the DNA TGTGCCAGCTCTGATTCGGGACCTGACACCTATAGCAATCAGCCCCAGCATTTT. Its protein product is CASSDSGPDTYSNQPQHF.